This TCR beta chain was recorded in a study of T cells after yellow fever vaccination. Trimming shortened V by 9 bases and J by 6 bases, and 12 bases separated the two germline ends. The CDR3 contains 11 residues. Germline V gene sequence: CDR1 MDHEN, CDR2 SYDVKM. A note on this clonotype: Its antigen is undetermined.

Each CDR3 protein is one row after TCRdb ran MiXCR on the 5' RACE reads. The table shows 200,000 to 300,000 distinct CDR3 sequences, with roughly 6.3% occurring only once. General study results and limits: Few clonotypes appeared in both CD4 and CD8 compartments. The study re-detected most primary-vaccination clones after the booster (roughly 96% CD4, around 89% CD8). Faster peaking, at day 5 versus 15, marked a secondary response that was weaker.

The receptor was isolated from a man aged 30-40 years who received the YFV17D yellow fever vaccine. Sequenced material: CD4+ T cells sorted from PBMCs, taken on the day of the yellow fever booster vaccination. This chain connects TRBV28 to TRBJ2-7; D uncertain. Here the CDR3 DNA reads TGTGCCAGACGCCGCCCCAGCGAGCAGTACTTC. Amino acid sequence: CARRRPSEQYF. The full variable domain, with the rest looked up from reference TRBV28 and TRBJ2-7, is DVKVTQSSRYLVKRTGEKVFLECVQDMDHENMFWYRQDPGLGLRLIYFSYDVKMKEKGDIPEGYSVSREKKERFSLILESASTNQTSMYLCARRRPSEQYFGPGTRLTVT.